The 26 T cell receptor beta chains below were found in one sample sequenced in a study of T-cell reconstitution after alpha-beta-depleted transplantation in children. Preparing the TCRbeta library involved the use of unique molecular identifiers. TCRdb passed the PCR reads through MiXCR, listing each CDR3 protein once. The sample has a few hundred thousand distinct CDR3 sequences, under 15% seen once; the top ten hold approximately 2.1%. Sample: PBMCs, mostly from graft donor cells, taken 360 days after TCRalphabeta/CD19-depleted stem cell transplant. The receptors originated from a male patient under 18 who had a stem cell transplant for acute myeloid leukemia, so the T cells may come from the graft donor.

V is TRBV6-5 and J is TRBJ2-7; no reliable D call. The V gene lost 2 bases and the J gene lost 4 bases, with 9 bases spanning the gap. The CDR3 totals 13 residues. Germline loops: CDR1 MNHEY, CDR2 SVGAGI. Here the CDR3 reads CASSYRVQYEQYF. CDR3 bases: TGTGCCAGCAGTTACCGGGTACAATACGAGCAGTACTTC.

This clonotype was seen ten or more times. The V gene is TRBV7-2, the J gene TRBJ1-1, with unresolved D. Per germline, CDR1 SGHTA and CDR2 FQGNSA. CDR3 length: 15 amino acids. Trimming cost V 1 base and J 5 bases, with 14 bases left between them. The DNA for the CDR3 is TGTGCCAGCAGCTTAGTTCCCCGGAGGTGGACTGAAGCTTTCTTT. Translating gives CASSLVPRRWTEAFF.

The rearrangement joins TRBV7-6 to TRBJ2-5, with D possibly being TRBD1 or TRBD2 (5 bases each). This CDR3 is 14 amino acids long. Germline V gene sequence: CDR1 SGHVS, CDR2 FNYEAQ. Trimming left V 1 base short and J 1 base short, with 7 bases between. CDR3 region: CASSLGDVQETQYF. The CDR3 DNA follows: TGTGCCAGCAGCTTAGGGGACGTCCAAGAGACCCAGTACTTC. Together with reference TRBV7-6 and TRBJ2-5, the CDR3 gives the full variable domain: GAGVSQSPRYKVTKRGQDVALRCDPISGHVSLYWYRQALGQGPEFLTYFNYEAQQDKSGLPNDRFSAERPEGSISTLTIQRTEQRDSAMYRCASSLGDVQETQYFGPGTRLLVL.

In the case of this clonotype: One junction end does not reproduce the germline sequence, and a read error may be involved. The V and J genes are TRBV7-7 and TRBJ2-5, with 9 bases aligning to TRBD2. The CDR3 loop spans 15 amino acids. Germline CDR1 and CDR2: SSHAT and FNYEAQ (reference sequence). The CDR3 loop is CASSSGTSLKETQYF. The CDR3 DNA is TGTGCTAGCAGCTCCGGGACTAGCCTGAAAGAGACCCAGTACTTC.

A few counts support this clonotype. The chain employs TRBV2 and TRBJ2-7; either TRBD1 or TRBD2 may supply D (5 bases each). V gave up 4 bases and J gave up 2 bases, with 12 bases separating them. From germline, CDR1 is SNHLY and CDR2 FYNNEI. The CDR3 contains 14 residues. The CDR3 loop reads CASSGLGTPYEQYF. The CDR3 DNA is TGTGCCAGCAGTGGACTCGGGACCCCCTACGAGCAGTACTTC.

In this sample, this clonotype turned up a few times. The rearrangement links TRBV25-1 to TRBJ1-1; TRBD1 might be the D (6 bases). This CDR3 has 15 residues. Per germline, CDR1 MGHDK and CDR2 SYGVNS. Trimming took off 2 bases at V and 0 bases at J, with 10 bases between the two ends. CDR3 region: CASSERGAMNTEAFF. CDR3 DNA sequence: TGTGCCAGCAGTGAAAGGGGGGCTATGAACACTGAAGCTTTCTTT.

The chain joins TRBV12-3 or TRBV12-4 to TRBJ1-2; a weak D match, TRBD1 (5 bases). V was shortened by 6 bases and J by 7 bases, with 15 bases between the two germline ends. The CDR3 loop spans 13 amino acids. In nucleotides, the CDR3 is TGTGCCAGCAGACTACCCGGGACGTCTGGCTACACCTTC. Amino acids: CASRLPGTSGYTF.

This clonotype was seen ten or more times. The chain recombines TRBV20-1 with TRBJ2-7; the match to TRBD2 covers 7 bases. V gave up 6 bases and J gave up 3 bases; unmatched junction bases: 8. Germline CDR1 DFQATT, CDR2 SNEGSKA (reference sequence). CDR3 length equals 13 residues. As DNA, the CDR3 is TGCAGTGCCAGTCGCCCTAGCGGCTACGAGCAGTACTTC. Translation: CSASRPSGYEQYF.

The V gene is TRBV28, the J gene TRBJ2-1, with D possibly matching TRBD2 (6 bases). This CDR3 is built from 15 residues. Germline lookup yields CDR1 MDHEN and CDR2 SYDVKM. Between the trimmed V and J ends, which lost 5 bases and 4 bases, there was a span of 15 bases. This chain's CDR3 is CASSPYPRGYNEQFF. The CDR3 region has the DNA TGTGCCAGCAGTCCCTACCCCCGGGGGTACAATGAGCAGTTCTTC.

This clonotype showed up just a few times. The rearrangement joins TRBV20-1 to TRBJ2-1, with 11 bases fitting TRBD2. Germline CDR1 DFQATT, CDR2 SNEGSKA (reference sequence). The CDR3 runs to 14 residues. DNA for the CDR3: TGCAGCGACTCTAGCGGGAGGTCCTATTTAGAGCAGTTCTTC. Its translation: CSDSSGRSYLEQFF.

The rearrangement joins TRBV27 to TRBJ2-1, with D perhaps matching TRBD2 (5 bases). CDR1 MNHEY and CDR2 SMNVEV come from the germline V gene (reference sequence). V lost 11 bases, J lost 4 bases, and 12 bases lay in between. CDR3 size: 12 residues. The CDR3 protein is CASKGAYNEQFF. In DNA, the CDR3 is TGTGCCTCAAAGGGAGCATACAATGAGCAGTTCTTC.

This clonotype was observed at least ten times. The chain couples TRBV15 to TRBJ2-3; 11 bases align to TRBD2. CDR3 length equals 16 residues. The germline V gene has CDR1 LNHNV and CDR2 YYDKDF (reference sequence). The V gene end was trimmed by 3 bases and the J gene end by 1 base; junction bases not matched to a gene: 3. CDR3 coding DNA: TGTGCCACCAGCAGCCCGGGACTAGCGGGCACAGATACGCAGTATTTT. Translated: CATSSPGLAGTDTQYF.

The V and J genes are TRBV11-3 and TRBJ2-7, with 8 bases aligning to TRBD1. The CDR3 is 17 residues long. V trimming: 1 base; J trimming: 5 bases; junction bases outside the gene matches: 13. Germline V lookup: CDR1 SGHNT, CDR2 YENEEA. The CDR3: CASSLGGQGATGDEQYF. In DNA, the CDR3 is TGTGCCAGCAGCTTAGGAGGTCAGGGGGCGACCGGGGACGAGCAGTACTTC.

The sample holds a few counts of this clonotype. This chain links TRBV29-1 with TRBJ1-4, with a possible D match to TRBD1 (5 bases). With 4 bases removed from V and 8 bases from J, the gap between germline ends came to 14 bases. This CDR3 is built from 13 residues. Germline assignment: CDR1 SQVTM and CDR2 ANQGSEA. CDR3 nucleotide sequence: TGCAGCGTTGGCGGGGGAGTAGTGGAAAAACTGTTTTTT. It yields the protein CSVGGGVVEKLFF.

This clonotype was recorded many times. The chain uses TRBV20-1 and TRBJ1-4; TRBD1 is a possible D gene (5 bases). Between the trimmed V and J ends, which lost 6 bases and 0 bases, there was a span of 14 bases. The CDR3 length is 15 residues. Germline loops: CDR1 DFQATT, CDR2 SNEGSKA (reference sequence). CDR3: CSALDSVPTNEKLFF. CDR3 nucleotides: TGCAGTGCCCTCGACAGTGTCCCAACTAATGAAAAACTGTTTTTT.

The chain couples TRBV4-3 to TRBJ2-5; D possibly corresponds to TRBD2 (6 bases). Germline V gene sequence: CDR1 LGHNA, CDR2 YSLEER. This CDR3 spans 15 amino acids. The V gene lost 0 bases and the J gene lost 5 bases, with 13 bases spanning the gap. CDR3: CASSQERRAGETQYF. In DNA, the CDR3 is TGCGCCAGCAGCCAAGAAAGGAGGGCGGGGGAGACCCAGTACTTC.

This clonotype appeared a few times. Written as DNA, the CDR3 is TGTGCCAGCAGCCCCCCGGGACTCCAGAGGGAGCAGTACTTC. It yields the protein CASSPPGLQREQYF. This chain connects TRBV3-1 to TRBJ2-7; a weak D match, TRBD2 (6 bases). Germline lookup yields CDR1 LGHDT and CDR2 YNNKEL (reference sequence). Trimming took 4 bases from V and 7 from J, leaving 17 bases between them. This CDR3 has 14 residues.

The chain uses TRBV14 and TRBJ1-4, with D tentatively TRBD1 (6 bases). The V end lost 1 base, the J end lost 4 bases, and 16 bases lay between the germline ends. Germline V gene data show CDR1 as SGHDN and CDR2 as FVKESK. This CDR3 is built from 17 residues. CDR3 protein: CASSQGMRGHDNEKLFF. CDR3 coding DNA: TGTGCCAGCAGCCAAGGGATGCGGGGGCATGATAATGAAAAACTGTTTTTT.

This clonotype was detected ten times or more. This sequence joins TRBV18 and TRBJ1-1; no firm D call. The V and J ends lost 3 bases and 1 base respectively, with 15 bases between them. This CDR3 is built from 16 residues. Germline lookup yields CDR1 KGHSH and CDR2 LQKENI. CDR3 sequence reads: CASSPDLMGTNTEAFF. DNA for the CDR3: TGTGCCAGCTCACCCGACCTAATGGGCACGAACACTGAAGCTTTCTTT.

This clonotype was detected many times. The gene calls are TRBV12-5 and TRBJ2-1, with 9 positions matching TRBD2. Germline values: CDR1 LGHNT, CDR2 FRNRAP. The ends lost 6 bases at V and 6 bases at J; junction bases unmatched: 3. The CDR3 sequence is 13 residues long. Written as DNA, the CDR3 is TGTGCTAGTGGAAATAGCGGGAGCAATGAGCAGTTCTTC. It codes for CASGNSGSNEQFF.

This clonotype was counted only a few times. The gene calls are TRBV28 and TRBJ2-5; tentative D call: TRBD2 (6 bases). V was trimmed by 11 bases and J by 3 bases, leaving 16 bases between them. The germline V gene has CDR1 MDHEN and CDR2 SYDVKM. The CDR3 has 13 amino acids. The DNA for the CDR3 is TGTGCCCACCGAGGACTAACTAAAGAGACCCAGTACTTC. Its translation: CAHRGLTKETQYF.

The chain is built from TRBV28 and TRBJ1-2; 10 bases fit TRBD1. Germline CDR1 reads MDHEN; CDR2 reads SYDVKM. V dropped 4 bases and J dropped 3; count of bases not matched to a gene: 2. This CDR3 is built from 14 residues. CDR3 in amino acids: CASSSTGGDYGYTF. CDR3 coding DNA: TGTGCCAGCAGTTCGACAGGGGGCGACTATGGCTACACCTTC.

The chain joins TRBV29-1 to TRBJ1-1; D remains ambiguous. The CDR3 loop spans 14 amino acids. Looked up from germline, CDR1 is SQVTM and CDR2 is ANQGSEA. Trimming left V 3 bases short and J 8 bases short, with 19 bases between. The CDR3: CSVEGGARQREAFF. The CDR3 DNA reads as TGCAGCGTTGAGGGTGGAGCAAGGCAACGGGAAGCTTTCTTT.

The chain has TRBV18 and TRBJ2-7; D unclear. V lost 0 bases to trimming and J lost 6 bases, with 15 bases between them. CDR3 size: 15 residues. Germline loops: CDR1 KGHSH, CDR2 LQKENI. The CDR3 loop is CASSPPVPRVGEQYF. DNA of the CDR3: TGTGCCAGCTCACCACCGGTTCCTAGGGTGGGCGAGCAGTACTTC.

This clonotype was picked up many times. CDR3 region: CSVGRASSGSSYNEQFF. In nucleotides, the CDR3 is TGCAGCGTTGGAAGGGCGAGTAGCGGGAGCTCCTACAATGAGCAGTTCTTC. The chain recombines TRBV29-1 with TRBJ2-1; 9 positions agree with TRBD2. The CDR3 has 17 amino acids. The J segment lost 0 bases and the V segment lost 4 bases, leaving 10 bases of the junction unmatched. CDR1 SQVTM and CDR2 ANQGSEA come from the germline V gene.

This clonotype was counted between two and nine times. The chain uses TRBV5-1 and TRBJ2-7, with D perhaps given as TRBD1 or TRBD2 (5 bases each). This CDR3 contains 16 residues. CDR1 is SGHRS, CDR2 YFSETQ, per germline. V was pared by 2 bases and J by 4 bases, with 19 bases between. CDR3 DNA sequence: TGCGCCAGCAGCTTTTCCCGGGGACCTTCCGTATACGAGCAGTACTTC. It encodes CASSFSRGPSVYEQYF.